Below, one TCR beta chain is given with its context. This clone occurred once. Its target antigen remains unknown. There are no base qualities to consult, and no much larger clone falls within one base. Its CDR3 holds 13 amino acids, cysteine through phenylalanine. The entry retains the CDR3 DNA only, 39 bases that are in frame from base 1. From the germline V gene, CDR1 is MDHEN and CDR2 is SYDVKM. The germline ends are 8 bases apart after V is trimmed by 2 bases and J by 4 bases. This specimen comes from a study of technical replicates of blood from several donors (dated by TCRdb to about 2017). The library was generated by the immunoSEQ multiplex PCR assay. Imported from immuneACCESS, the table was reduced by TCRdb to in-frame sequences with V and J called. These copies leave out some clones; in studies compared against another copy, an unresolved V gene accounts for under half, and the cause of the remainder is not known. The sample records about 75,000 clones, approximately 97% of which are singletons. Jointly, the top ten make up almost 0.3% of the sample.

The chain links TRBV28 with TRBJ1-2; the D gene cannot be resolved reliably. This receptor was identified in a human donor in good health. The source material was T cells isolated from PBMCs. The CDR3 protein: CASSLQDSYGYTF. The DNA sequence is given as TGTGCCAGCAGTTTACAGGATAGCTATGGCTACACCTTC.